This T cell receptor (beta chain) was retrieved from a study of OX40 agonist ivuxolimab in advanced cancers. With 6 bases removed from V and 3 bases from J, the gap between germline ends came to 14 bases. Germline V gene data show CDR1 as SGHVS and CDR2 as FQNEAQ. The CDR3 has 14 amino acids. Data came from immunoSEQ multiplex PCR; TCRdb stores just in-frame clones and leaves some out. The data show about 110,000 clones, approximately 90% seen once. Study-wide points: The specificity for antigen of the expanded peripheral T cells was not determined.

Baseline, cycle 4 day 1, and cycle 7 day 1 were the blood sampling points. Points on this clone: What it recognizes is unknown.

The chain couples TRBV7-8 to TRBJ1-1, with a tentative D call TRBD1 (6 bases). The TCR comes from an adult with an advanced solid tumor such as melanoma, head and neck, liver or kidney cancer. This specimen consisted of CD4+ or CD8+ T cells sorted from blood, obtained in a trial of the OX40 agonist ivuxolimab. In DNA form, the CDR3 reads TGTGCCAGCAGTCTACAGGGTATTGACACTGAAGCTTTCTTT. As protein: CASSLQGIDTEAFF.